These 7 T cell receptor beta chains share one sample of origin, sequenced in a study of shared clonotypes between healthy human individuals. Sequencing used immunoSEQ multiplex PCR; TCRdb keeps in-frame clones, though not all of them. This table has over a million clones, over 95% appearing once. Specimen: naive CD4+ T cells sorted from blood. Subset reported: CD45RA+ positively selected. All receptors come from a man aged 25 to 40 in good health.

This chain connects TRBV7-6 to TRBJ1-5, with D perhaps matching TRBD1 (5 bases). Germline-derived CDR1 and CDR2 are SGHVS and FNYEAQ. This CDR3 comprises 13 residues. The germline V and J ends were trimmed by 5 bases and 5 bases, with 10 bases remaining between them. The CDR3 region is CASSIGTDQPQHF. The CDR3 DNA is TGTGCCAGCAGCATCGGGACGGATCAGCCCCAGCATTTT.

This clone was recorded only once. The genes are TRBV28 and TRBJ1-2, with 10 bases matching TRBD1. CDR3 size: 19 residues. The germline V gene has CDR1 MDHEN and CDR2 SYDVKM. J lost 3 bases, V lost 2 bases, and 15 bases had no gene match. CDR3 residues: CASSLNRAWTGGKDYGYTF. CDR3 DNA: TGTGCCAGCAGTTTAAATCGGGCTTGGACAGGGGGAAAAGACTATGGCTACACCTTC.

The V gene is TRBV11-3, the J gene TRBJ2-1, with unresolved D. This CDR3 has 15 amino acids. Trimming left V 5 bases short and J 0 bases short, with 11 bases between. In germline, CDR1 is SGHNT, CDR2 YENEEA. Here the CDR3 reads CASSPGDGSYNEQFF. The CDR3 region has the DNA TGTGCCAGCAGCCCCGGTGATGGCTCCTACAATGAGCAGTTCTTC.

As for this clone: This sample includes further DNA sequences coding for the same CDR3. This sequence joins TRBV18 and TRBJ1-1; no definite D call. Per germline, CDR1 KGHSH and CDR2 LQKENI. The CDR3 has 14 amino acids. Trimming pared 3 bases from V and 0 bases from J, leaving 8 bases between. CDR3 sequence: CASSPLRVNTEAFF. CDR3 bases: TGTGCCAGCTCACCTCTCCGGGTGAACACTGAAGCTTTCTTT.

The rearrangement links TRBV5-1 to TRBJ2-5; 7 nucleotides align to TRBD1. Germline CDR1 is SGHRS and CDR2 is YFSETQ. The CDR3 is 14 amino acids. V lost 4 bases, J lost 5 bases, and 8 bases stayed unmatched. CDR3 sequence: CASSPFAGGETQYF. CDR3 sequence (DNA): TGCGCCAGCAGCCCTTTCGCAGGGGGTGAGACCCAGTACTTC.

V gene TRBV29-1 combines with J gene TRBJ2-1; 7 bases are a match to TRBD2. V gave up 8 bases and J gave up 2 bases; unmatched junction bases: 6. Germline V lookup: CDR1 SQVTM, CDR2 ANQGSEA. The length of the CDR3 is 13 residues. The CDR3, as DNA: TGCAGCATTAGGACTAGTACCTACAATGAGCAGTTCTTC. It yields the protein CSIRTSTYNEQFF.

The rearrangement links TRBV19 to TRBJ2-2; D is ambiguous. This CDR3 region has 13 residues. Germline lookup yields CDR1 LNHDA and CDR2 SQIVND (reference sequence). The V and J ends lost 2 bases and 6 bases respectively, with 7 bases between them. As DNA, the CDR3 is TGTGCCAGTAGTATAAGTAGGGCCGGGGAGCTGTTTTTT. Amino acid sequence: CASSISRAGELFF.